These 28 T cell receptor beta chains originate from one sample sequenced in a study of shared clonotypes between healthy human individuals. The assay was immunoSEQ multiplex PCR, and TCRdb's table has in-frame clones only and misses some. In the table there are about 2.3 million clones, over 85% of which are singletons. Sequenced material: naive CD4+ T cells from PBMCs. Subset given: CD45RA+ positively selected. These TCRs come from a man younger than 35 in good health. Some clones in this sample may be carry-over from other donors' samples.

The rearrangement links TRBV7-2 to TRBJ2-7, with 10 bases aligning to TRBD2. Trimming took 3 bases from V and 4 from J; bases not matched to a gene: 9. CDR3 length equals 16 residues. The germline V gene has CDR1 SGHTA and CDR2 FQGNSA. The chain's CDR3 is CASSLGSSGSLYEQYF. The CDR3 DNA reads TGTGCCAGCAGCTTGGGGTCTAGCGGGAGCCTGTACGAGCAGTACTTC.

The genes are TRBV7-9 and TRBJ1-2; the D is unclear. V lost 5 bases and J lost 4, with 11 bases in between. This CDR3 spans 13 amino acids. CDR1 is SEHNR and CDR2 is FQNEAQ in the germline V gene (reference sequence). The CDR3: CASSAPGSYGYTF. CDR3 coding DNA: TGTGCCAGCAGCGCCCCCGGAAGCTATGGCTACACCTTC.

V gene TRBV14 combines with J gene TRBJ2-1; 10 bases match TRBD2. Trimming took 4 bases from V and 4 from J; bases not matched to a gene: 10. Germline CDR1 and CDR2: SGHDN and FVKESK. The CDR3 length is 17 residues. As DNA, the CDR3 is TGTGCCAGCAGCCGAGTACTAGCGGGGAGGATATACAATGAGCAGTTCTTC. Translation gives CASSRVLAGRIYNEQFF.

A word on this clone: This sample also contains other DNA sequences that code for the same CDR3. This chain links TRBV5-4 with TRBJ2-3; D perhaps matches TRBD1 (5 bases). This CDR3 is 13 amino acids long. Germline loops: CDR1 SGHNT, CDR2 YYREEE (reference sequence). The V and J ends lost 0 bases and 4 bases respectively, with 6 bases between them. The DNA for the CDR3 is TGTGCCAGCAGCTTGGGGGGCGCAGATACGCAGTATTTT. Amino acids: CASSLGGADTQYF.

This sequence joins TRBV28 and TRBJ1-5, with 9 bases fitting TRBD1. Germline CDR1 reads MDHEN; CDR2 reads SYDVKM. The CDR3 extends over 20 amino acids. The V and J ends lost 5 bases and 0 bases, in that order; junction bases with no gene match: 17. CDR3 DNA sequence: TGTGCCAGCAGTCCTAGGGGGGACAGGGCGGACTCGACTAGCAATCAGCCCCAGCATTTT. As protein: CASSPRGDRADSTSNQPQHF.

This CDR3 reads CASSLLSIPPAKNIQYF. In DNA, the CDR3 is TGTGCCAGCAGTTTATTAAGCATCCCGCCAGCCAAAAACATTCAGTACTTC. The gene calls are TRBV28 and TRBJ2-4; no firm D call. CDR3 length equals 17 residues. Germline CDR1 reads MDHEN; CDR2 reads SYDVKM. Deletions cut 1 base from V and 0 bases from J, with 13 bases between.

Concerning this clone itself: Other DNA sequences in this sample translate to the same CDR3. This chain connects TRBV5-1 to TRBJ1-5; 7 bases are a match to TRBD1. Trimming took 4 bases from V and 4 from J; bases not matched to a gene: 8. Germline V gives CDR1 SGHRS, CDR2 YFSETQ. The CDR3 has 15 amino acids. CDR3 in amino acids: CASSPTGLGNQPQHF. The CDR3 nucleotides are TGCGCCAGCAGCCCGACAGGGCTAGGGAATCAGCCCCAGCATTTT.

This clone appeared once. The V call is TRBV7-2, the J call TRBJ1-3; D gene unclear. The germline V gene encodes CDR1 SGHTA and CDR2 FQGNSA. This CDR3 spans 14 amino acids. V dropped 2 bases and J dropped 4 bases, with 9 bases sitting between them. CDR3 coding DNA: TGTGCCAGCAGCTTAATTGTTCCGGGAAACACCATATATTTT. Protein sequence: CASSLIVPGNTIYF.

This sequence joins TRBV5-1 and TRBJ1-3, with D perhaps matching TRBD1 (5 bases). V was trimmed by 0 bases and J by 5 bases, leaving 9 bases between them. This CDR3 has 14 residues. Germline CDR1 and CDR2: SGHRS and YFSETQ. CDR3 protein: CASSLEGDRNTIYF. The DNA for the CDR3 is TGCGCCAGCAGCTTGGAAGGGGACCGAAACACCATATATTTT.

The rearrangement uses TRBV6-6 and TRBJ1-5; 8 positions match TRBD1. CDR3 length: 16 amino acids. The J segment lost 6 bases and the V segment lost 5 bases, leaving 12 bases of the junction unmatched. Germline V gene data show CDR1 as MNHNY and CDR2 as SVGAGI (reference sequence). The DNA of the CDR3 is TGTGCCAGCAGTGCCTGGGTTGGCAGGGGGCGTCAGCCCCAGCATTTT. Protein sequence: CASSAWVGRGRQPQHF.

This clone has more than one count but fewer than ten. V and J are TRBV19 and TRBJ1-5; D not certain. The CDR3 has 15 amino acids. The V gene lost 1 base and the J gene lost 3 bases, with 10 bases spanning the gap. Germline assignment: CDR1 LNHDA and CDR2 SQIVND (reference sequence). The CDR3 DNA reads TGTGCCAGTAGTATAGTTTTCGGTTCCAATCAGCCCCAGCATTTT. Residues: CASSIVFGSNQPQHF. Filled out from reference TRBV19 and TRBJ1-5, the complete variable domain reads DGGITQSPKYLFRKEGQNVTLSCEQNLNHDAMYWYRQDPGQGLRLIYYSQIVNDFQKGDIAEGYSVSREKKESFPLTVTSAQKNPTAFYLCASSIVFGSNQPQHFGDGTRLSIL.

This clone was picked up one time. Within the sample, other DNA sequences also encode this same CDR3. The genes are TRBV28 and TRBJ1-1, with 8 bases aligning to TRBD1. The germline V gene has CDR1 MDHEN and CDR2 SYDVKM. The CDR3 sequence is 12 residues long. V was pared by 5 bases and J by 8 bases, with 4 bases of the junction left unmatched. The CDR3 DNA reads TGTGCCAGCAGTCCCCGGACAGGGGAAGCTTTCTTT. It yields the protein CASSPRTGEAFF.

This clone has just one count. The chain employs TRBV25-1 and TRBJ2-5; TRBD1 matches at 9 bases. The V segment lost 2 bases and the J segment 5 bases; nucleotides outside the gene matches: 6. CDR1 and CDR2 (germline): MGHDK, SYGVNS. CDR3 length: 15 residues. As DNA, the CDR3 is TGTGCCAGCAGTGAAAGTACAGGGGGCTGGGAGACCCAGTACTTC. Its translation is CASSESTGGWETQYF.

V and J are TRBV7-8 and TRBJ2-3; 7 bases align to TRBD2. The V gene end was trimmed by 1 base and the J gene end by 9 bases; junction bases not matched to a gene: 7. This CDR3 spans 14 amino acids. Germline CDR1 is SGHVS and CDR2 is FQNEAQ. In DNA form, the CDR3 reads TGTGCCAGCAGCTTAGGGGAGCGGCGGGGGACGCAGTATTTT. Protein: CASSLGERRGTQYF.

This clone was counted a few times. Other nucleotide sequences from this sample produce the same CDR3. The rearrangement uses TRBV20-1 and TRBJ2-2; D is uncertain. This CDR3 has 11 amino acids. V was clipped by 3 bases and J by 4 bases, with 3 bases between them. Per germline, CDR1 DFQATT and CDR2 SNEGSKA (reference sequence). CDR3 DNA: TGCAGTGCTAGTTCCACCGGGGAGCTGTTTTTT. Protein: CSASSTGELFF.

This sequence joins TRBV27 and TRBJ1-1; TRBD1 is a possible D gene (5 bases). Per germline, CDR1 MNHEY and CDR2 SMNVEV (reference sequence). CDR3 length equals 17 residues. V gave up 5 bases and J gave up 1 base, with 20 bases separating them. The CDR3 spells CASSRIRGYAANTEAFF. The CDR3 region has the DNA TGTGCCAGCAGTCGAATAAGGGGTTACGCGGCGAACACTGAAGCTTTCTTT.

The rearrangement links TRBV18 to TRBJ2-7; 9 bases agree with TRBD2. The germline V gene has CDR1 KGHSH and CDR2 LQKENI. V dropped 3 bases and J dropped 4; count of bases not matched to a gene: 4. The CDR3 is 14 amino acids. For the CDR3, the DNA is TGTGCCAGCTCACCTAGCGGGAGCATATACGAGCAGTACTTC. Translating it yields CASSPSGSIYEQYF.

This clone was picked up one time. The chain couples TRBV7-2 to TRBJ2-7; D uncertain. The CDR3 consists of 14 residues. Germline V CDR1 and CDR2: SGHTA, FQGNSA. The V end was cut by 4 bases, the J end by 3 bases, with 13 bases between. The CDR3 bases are TGTGCCAGCAGCTCCGCCCCCTTCGACTACGAGCAGTACTTC. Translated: CASSSAPFDYEQYF.

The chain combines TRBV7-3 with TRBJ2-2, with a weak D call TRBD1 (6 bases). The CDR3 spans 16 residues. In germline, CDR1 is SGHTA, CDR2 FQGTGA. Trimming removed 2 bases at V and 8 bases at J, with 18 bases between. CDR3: CASSLRPGTTAGELFF. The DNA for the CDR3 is TGTGCCAGCAGCTTACGACCCGGGACAACCGCTGGGGAGCTGTTTTTT.

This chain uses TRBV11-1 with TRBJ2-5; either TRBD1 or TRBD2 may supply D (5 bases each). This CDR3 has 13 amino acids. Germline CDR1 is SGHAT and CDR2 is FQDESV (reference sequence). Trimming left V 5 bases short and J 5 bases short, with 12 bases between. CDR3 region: CASSRDPGETQYF. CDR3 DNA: TGTGCCAGCAGCCGGGACCCCGGGGAGACCCAGTACTTC.

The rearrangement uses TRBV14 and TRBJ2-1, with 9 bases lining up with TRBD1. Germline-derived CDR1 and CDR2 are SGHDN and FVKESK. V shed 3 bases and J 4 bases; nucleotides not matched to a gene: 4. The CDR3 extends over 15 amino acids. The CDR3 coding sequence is TGTGCCAGCAGCCAGGGACAGGGATTGTACAATGAGCAGTTCTTC. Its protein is CASSQGQGLYNEQFF.

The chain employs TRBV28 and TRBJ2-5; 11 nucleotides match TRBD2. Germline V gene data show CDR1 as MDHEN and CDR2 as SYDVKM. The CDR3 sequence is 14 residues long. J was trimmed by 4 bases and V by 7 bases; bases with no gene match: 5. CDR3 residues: CASISGLAGETQYF. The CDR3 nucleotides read TGTGCCAGCATCTCCGGACTAGCGGGAGAGACCCAGTACTTC.

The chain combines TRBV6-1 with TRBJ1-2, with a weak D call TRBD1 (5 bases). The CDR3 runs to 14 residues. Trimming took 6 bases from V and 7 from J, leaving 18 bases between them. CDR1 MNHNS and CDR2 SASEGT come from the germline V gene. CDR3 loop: CASRKPGTESGYTF. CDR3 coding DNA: TGTGCCAGCAGGAAACCCGGGACGGAAAGTGGCTACACCTTC.

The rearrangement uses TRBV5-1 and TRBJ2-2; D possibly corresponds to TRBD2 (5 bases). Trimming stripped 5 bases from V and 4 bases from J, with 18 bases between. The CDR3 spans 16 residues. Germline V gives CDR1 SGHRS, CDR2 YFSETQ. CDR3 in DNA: TGCGCCAGCAGGCCGTCTAGCTCCCCTGGCACCGGGGAGCTGTTTTTT. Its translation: CASRPSSSPGTGELFF.

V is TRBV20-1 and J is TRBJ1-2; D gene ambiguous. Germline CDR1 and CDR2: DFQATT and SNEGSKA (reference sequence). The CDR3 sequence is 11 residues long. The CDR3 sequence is CSGPGLYGYTF. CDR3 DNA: TGCAGCGGTCCGGGCCTTTATGGCTACACCTTC.

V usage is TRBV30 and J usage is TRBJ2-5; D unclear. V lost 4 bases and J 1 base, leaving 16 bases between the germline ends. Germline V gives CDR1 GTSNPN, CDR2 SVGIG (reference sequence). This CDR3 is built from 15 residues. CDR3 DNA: TGTGCCTGGATCTTAGGGCTGGGCGGCCAAGAGACCCAGTACTTC. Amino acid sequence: CAWILGLGGQETQYF.

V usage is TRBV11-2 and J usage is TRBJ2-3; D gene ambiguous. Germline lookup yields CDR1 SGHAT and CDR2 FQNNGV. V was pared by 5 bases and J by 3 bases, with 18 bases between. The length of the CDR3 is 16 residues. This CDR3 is CASSVGVSKVTDTQYF. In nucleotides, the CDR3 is TGTGCCAGCAGCGTAGGTGTATCGAAGGTGACAGATACGCAGTATTTT.

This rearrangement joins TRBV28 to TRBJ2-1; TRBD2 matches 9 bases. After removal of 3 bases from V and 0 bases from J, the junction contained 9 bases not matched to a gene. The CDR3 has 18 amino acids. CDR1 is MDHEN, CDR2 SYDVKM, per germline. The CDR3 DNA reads TGTGCCAGCAGTTTGTTGGCTAGCGGGAAGAGCTCCTACAATGAGCAGTTCTTC. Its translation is CASSLLASGKSSYNEQFF. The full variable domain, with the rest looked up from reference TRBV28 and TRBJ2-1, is DVKVTQSSRYLVKRTGEKVFLECVQDMDHENMFWYRQDPGLGLRLIYFSYDVKMKEKGDIPEGYSVSREKKERFSLILESASTNQTSMYLCASSLLASGKSSYNEQFFGPGTRLTVL.